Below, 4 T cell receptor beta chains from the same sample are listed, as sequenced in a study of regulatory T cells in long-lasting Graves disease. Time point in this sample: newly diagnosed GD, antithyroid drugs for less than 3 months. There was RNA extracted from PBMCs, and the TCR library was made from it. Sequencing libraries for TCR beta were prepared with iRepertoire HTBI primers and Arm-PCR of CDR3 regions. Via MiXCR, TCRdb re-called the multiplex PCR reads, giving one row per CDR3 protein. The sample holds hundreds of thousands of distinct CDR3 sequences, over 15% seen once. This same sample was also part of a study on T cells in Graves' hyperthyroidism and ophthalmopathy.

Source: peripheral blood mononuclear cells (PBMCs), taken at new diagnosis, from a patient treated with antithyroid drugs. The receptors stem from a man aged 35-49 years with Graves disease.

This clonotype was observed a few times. The chain's CDR3 is CSAVSRQGWEKLFF. CDR3 coding DNA: TGCAGTGCTGTCTCCCGACAGGGCTGGGAAAAACTGTTTTTT. The chain combines TRBV20-1 with TRBJ1-4, with 7 bases that match TRBD1. The CDR3 extends over 14 amino acids. V shed 5 bases and J 8 bases; nucleotides not matched to a gene: 11. CDR1 is DFQATT and CDR2 is SNEGSKA in the germline V gene (reference sequence).

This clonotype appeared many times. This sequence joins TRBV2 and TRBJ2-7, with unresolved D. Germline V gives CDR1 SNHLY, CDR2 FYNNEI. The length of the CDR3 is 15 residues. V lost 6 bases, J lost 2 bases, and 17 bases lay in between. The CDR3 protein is CASSRRPTTTYEQYF. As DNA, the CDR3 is TGTGCCAGCAGCCGCCGCCCAACGACAACCTACGAGCAGTACTTC. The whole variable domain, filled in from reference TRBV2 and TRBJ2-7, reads EPEVTQTPSHQVTQMGQEVILRCVPISNHLYFYWYRQILGQKVEFLVSFYNNEISEKSEIFDDQFSVERPDGSNFTLKIRSTKLEDSAMYFCASSRRPTTTYEQYFGPGTRLTVT.

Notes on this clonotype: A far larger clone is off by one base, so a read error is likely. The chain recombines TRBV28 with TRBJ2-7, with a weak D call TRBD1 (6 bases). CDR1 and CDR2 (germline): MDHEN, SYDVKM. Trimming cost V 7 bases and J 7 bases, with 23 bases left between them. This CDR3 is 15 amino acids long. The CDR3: CASKVTGFGNNEQYF. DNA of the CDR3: TGTGCCAGCAAAGTCACAGGGTTTGGGAACAATGAGCAGTACTTC.

The CDR3 sequence: CASSSGQGLNQPQHF. As DNA, the CDR3 is TGTGCCAGCAGCTCCGGACAGGGCCTCAATCAGCCCCAGCATTTT. The rearrangement links TRBV7-6 to TRBJ1-5; 8 nucleotides match TRBD1. Germline lookup yields CDR1 SGHVS and CDR2 FNYEAQ. The junction had 5 bases not matched to a gene; V was cut back by 4 bases and J by 3 bases. CDR3 size: 15 residues.